The subject of this entry is one T cell receptor beta chain. In this sample, this clonotype turned up once. The antigen this receptor binds is unknown. A read error may account for a junction end that differs from germline. These data are taken from a study of prognosis after radiotherapy for stage I lung cancer (dated by TCRdb to 2020 to 2023). Concerning the study at large: Between April 2018 and 2019, more than 15 stage I NSCLC patients were enrolled in Nanjing, China. SBRT was given in 3 to 5 fractions with a biologically effective dose of at least 100 Gy, using image-guided IMRT or VMAT. Peripheral blood TCR beta repertoires were profiled in stage I NSCLC patients before and after stereotactic body radiotherapy, and the repertoires were related to distant failure. In 15 or so patients the disease was a newly diagnosed primary stage I lung tumor, whereas a few had oligometastatic NSCLC following surgical resection of the primary tumor. The cohort comprised roughly 13 men and about 6 women with a median age of around 70 years, ranging from roughly 50 to 84 years. About 20% of the 19 patients developed distant metastases after SBRT, at a median of roughly seven months; the other 15 showed no significant progression. Every patient was regarded as medically inoperable, because of comorbidities in 11 to 13 cases and refusal of surgery in 7 cases. Squamous cell carcinoma histology was identified in more than five patients, and adenocarcinoma histology was identified in around 13 patients. No patient received concurrent therapy alongside SBRT. The study sequenced about 38 blood samples from some 20 patients, one before and one after SBRT per patient.

Two rounds of multiplex PCR on genomic DNA were used to amplify the TCR beta CDR3 region. The first PCR round used primers specific to each TRBV and TRBJ gene, and the primer sequences were filed in Chinese patent CN105087789A. The second PCR round used universal primers. The Roche High Pure PCR Template Preparation Kit was used to extract genomic DNA from frozen PBMCs. An Illumina HiSeq 3000 was used to sequence the libraries paired-end with 151 bp reads. The study's processing was this. Raw reads lacking the multiplex PCR primer sequences were removed with CutAdapt. Using PEAR, the high-quality paired reads were merged into contigs. By alignment to reference sequences, MiXCR assigned TRB V, D and J gene segments to each contig. To remove sequencing errors, CDR3 sequences were clustered according to base quality and sequence similarity. Diversity was calculated as Shannon entropy divided by the natural log of the number of productive TCR sequences. To get clonality, Shannon entropy was divided by the natural log of the number of unique clonotypes, and that result was subtracted from one. Progression-free survival cut-offs for repertoire metrics were chosen using the Youden index of ROC curves, with analyses run in R 3.5.3. Using fastp trimming at Q25 and MiXCR clonotype assembly, TCRdb reanalyzed the public sequencing data and kept in-frame beta chains. CDR3 protein sequences are deduplicated, and each keeps its most common genes and DNA. The V and J calls, along with clone size, are taken from TCRdb and not from the paper's own processing. For this sample there are some 60,000 distinct CDR3 sequences; roughly 29% appear just once. The ten largest clones take up around 6.9% of the sample.

What the study reported, not specific to this receptor: A decrease in unique TCR clone counts was observed after SBRT (median about 10,000 before versus about 7,200 after; Wilcoxon paired P=0.011). TRBV and TRBJ usage frequencies reportedly differed by metastasis status, in two V genes at baseline and in under 10 V and two J genes after SBRT. The study was limited by the small cohort and short follow-up, and independent validation of the study findings is required. No determination of tumor specificity was made for expanded TCR clones. Post-SBRT Shannon entropy and its change from baseline were lower in patients who developed distant metastases; baseline Shannon entropy was not associated with metastases. None of the reported P values were adjusted for multiple comparisons.

All patients had node-negative disease on CT and PET/CT, and none had a history of other malignancies or had previously received chemotherapy or radiotherapy. At each of two time points, around 6.1 milliliters of peripheral venous blood were collected into EDTA tubes. Ficoll-Paque Plus density-gradient centrifugation was used to isolate PBMCs. Immediately after collection, samples were stored at -80 degrees C until analysis. From the cysteine through the phenylalanine, the CDR3 covers 15 amino acids. Only the CDR3 region is kept as DNA, spanning 45 bases read in frame from base 1. The germline V gene supplies CDR1 MNHNS and CDR2 SASEGT.

The clonotype comes from a donor of 50 years or more with non-small cell lung cancer. In this chain, TRBV6-1 is recombined with TRBJ2-7, and TRBD2 may be the D gene, going by 5 matching bases. This specimen consisted of PBMCs, obtained before or after stereotactic body radiation therapy (not recorded which). CDR3 region: CASSLTPGGTYEQHF. In nucleotides, the sequence is TGTGCCAGCAGCCTGACCCCTGGAGGAACCTACGAGCAGCACTTC.